This T cell receptor beta chain is from a study of patients and donors after allogeneic stem cell transplantation. In its sample, this clonotype was seen a few times. The CDR3 has 16 amino acids. Trimming pared 2 bases from V and 0 bases from J, leaving 10 bases between. In germline, CDR1 is LGHNA, CDR2 YNFKEQ. TCRdb re-called the RT-PCR reads with MiXCR, one entry per CDR3 protein. This table holds more than 850,000 distinct CDR3 sequences, more than 15% found once. The chain recombines TRBV4-2 with TRBJ2-2, with a weak D call TRBD1 (5 bases). The specimen was blood, either unsorted or a sorted T cell fraction (not recorded which). The clonotype was recovered from a human donor who was either an allogeneic HSCT recipient or a stem cell or donor lymphocyte infusion donor (not recorded which). It is not recorded whose cells these are; they may come from a transplant donor. The CDR3 loop is CASSQQGNTNTGELFF. DNA for the CDR3: TGTGCCAGCAGCCAACAGGGTAACACGAACACCGGGGAGCTGTTTTTT.